The rows below give T cell receptor beta chains drawn from one sample of a study of T cell responses to AZD1222 COVID-19 vaccine. TCRdb's table, derived via immunoSEQ multiplex PCR, lists solely in-frame clones and lacks some. Of approximately 150,000 clones listed, around 89% are singletons. The sample was peripheral blood, taken 28 days after the second dose of the MenACWY control vaccine. All receptors derive from an adult who received the MenACWY meningococcal vaccine as a control. The CDR3 runs from the conserved cysteine through the conserved F or W. D genes are given only for firm matches. Clone sizes are given selectively: once, few, many, or a class where the clone is expanded.

V	D	J	size	CDR3	DNA
TRBV19	NA	TRBJ1-5	NA	CAGGGAHNQPQHF	TGTGCCGGCGGAGGAGCTCATAATCAGCCCCAGCATTTT
TRBV5-8	TRBD1	TRBJ1-5	NA	CASSSDRGFQPQHF	TGTGCCAGCAGCTCCGACAGGGGGTTTCAGCCCCAGCATTTT
TRBV19	TRBD1	TRBJ1-1	NA	CASSQRGLEAFF	TGTGCCAGTAGTCAAAGGGGGCTTGAAGCTTTCTTT
TRBV27	TRBD1	TRBJ2-7	NA	CASSRPGTGGSLKYF	TGTGCCAGCAGTAGACCCGGGACAGGGGGATCGTTGAAGTACTTC
TRBV3-1/TRBV3-2	TRBD1	TRBJ1-4	once	CASSQHKGTGEEKLFF	TGTGCCAGCAGCCAGCATAAGGGGACAGGGGAGGAAAAACTGTTTTTT
TRBV2	NA	TRBJ1-2	NA	CASGGRGSYGYTF	TGTGCCAGCGGTGGCAGGGGCAGCTATGGCTACACCTTC
TRBV10-3	TRBD1	TRBJ2-3	NA	CAISERQGRDTQYF	TGTGCCATCAGTGAAAGACAGGGTCGAGATACGCAGTATTTT
TRBV6-2/TRBV6-3	NA	TRBJ2-7	once	CASSYSTGEQYF	TGTGCCAGCAGTTACTCTACCGGCGAGCAGTACTTC
TRBV6-5	NA	TRBJ1-2	NA	CASIRRLYGYTF	TGTGCCAGCATCCGACGCCTCTATGGCTACACCTTC
TRBV11-3	NA	TRBJ2-1	NA	CASSLDRWGEYNEQFF	TGTGCCAGCAGCTTAGATCGCTGGGGAGAATACAATGAGCAGTTCTTC
TRBV27	NA	TRBJ2-7	NA	CASSLYSRRGSYEQYF	TGTGCCAGCAGTTTGTACTCTAGGCGGGGTTCCTACGAGCAGTACTTC
TRBV7-2	NA	TRBJ1-1	NA	CASSLGYENTEAFF	TGTGCCAGCAGCTTAGGGTACGAAAACACTGAAGCTTTCTTT